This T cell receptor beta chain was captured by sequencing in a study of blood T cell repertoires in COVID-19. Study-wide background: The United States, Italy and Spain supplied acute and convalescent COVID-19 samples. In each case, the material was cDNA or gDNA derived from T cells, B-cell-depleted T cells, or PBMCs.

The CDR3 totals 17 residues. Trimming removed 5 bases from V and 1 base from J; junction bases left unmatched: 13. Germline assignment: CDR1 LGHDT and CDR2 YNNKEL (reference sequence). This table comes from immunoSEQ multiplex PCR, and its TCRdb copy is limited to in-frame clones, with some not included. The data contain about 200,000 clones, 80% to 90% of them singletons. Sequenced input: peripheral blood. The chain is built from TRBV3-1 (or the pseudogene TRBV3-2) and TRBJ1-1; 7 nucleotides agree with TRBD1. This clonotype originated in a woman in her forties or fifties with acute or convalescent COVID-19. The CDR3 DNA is TGTGCCAGCAGCGACTACGGGGCAGGGGGACAGAACACTGAAGCTTTCTTT. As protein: CASSDYGAGGQNTEAFF.